This TCR beta chain was observed in a study of blood T cell repertoires in COVID-19 (dated by TCRdb to about 2020). With respect to the entire study: Samples covering the acute and convalescent phases of COVID-19 were provided by collaborators in the United States, Italy and Spain. The samples were drawn from the first 160 participants of the ongoing ImmuneRACE study and from 1,254 subjects provided by 6 global collaborators. The dataset comprised deeply sampled blood TCRbeta repertoires from subjects exposed to, actively infected with, or recovered from COVID-19. Nearly every sample came with metadata listing a de-identified subject ID, COVID-19 status, age in years and sex. Where available, HLA class I and class II types were obtained from metadata supplied by the sample provider rather than from assay-based typing. The prospective study material was composed of cDNA or gDNA derived from T cells, B-cell-depleted T cells, or PBMCs. The repertoires were released in a freely available public database meant as a resource for research on the immune response to SARS-CoV-2. Beyond this particular receptor, the publication reports: The quantity of clinical and demographic metadata differed by source and by participant and was supplied without curation.

Whole blood was collected in K2EDTA tubes by collaborating institutions according to the institutions' own protocols. For TCRbeta analysis, collaborator samples were shipped as frozen whole blood, as isolated PBMCs, or as DNA extracted from either sample type. Measured from the cysteine to the phenylalanine, the CDR3 is 13 residues long. The DNA shown is the 39-base CDR3, in frame from base 1. Via the germline V gene (reference sequence), CDR1 is LGHDT and CDR2 YNNKEL. V and J lose 2 bases and 4 bases, and a span of 6 bases separates them. TCRbeta CDR3 regions were amplified from genomic DNA using the immunoSEQ Assay, a bias-controlled multiplex PCR. In the original analysis: Within the assay, amplification of reference gene primers was used to estimate how many nucleated cells each sample contained. To quantify the absolute abundance of each unique TCRbeta CDR3 rearrangement, sequence reads were collapsed and filtered. For each sample, productive Simpson clonality was calculated by taking the square root of Simpson's diversity index across productive rearrangements. This is the immuneACCESS table as TCRdb keeps it, with only in-frame sequences that have V and J called. A part of the clones is gone; compared with another copy, unresolved V genes explain less than half, and the rest is unexplained. The DNA gave D and trimming, while V, J and clone size come from that table. Counted in this sample were about 160,000 clones; approximately 83% of them appeared once. The top ten clonotypes cover more than 3% of the sample.

A word on this clone: The target of this receptor is not known. No base-level quality is on record; no much larger clone is a single base apart.

The chain was built from TRBV3-1 (or the pseudogene TRBV3-2) and TRBJ1-5; a confident D gene designation cannot be given. The source material was peripheral blood. This TCR came from a man aged 70 or older with acute or convalescent COVID-19. The DNA reads TGTGCCAGCAGCCAATCCAGTAATCAGCCCCAGCATTTT. Translated, this gives CASSQSSNQPQHF.